This TCR beta chain was sequenced during a study of identical twins. This clonotype was observed a handful of times. Healthy Caucasian donors formed the entire cohort. Template switching added a universal primer site, and cDNA bore unique molecular identifiers. TCRdb reanalysed the 5' RACE reads using MiXCR and keeps one entry per CDR3 protein. Of about 920,000 distinct CDR3 sequences in the sample, more than 9% were seen once. Germline V gives CDR1 LGHDT, CDR2 YNNKEL (reference sequence). V was trimmed by 6 bases and J by 7 bases, leaving 10 bases between them. This CDR3 has 13 amino acids. A further study also used this sample, focusing on yellow fever vaccine responses in identical twins.

Sequences were obtained from PBMCs. The sequence came from a woman aged 18-29 years in good health. V is TRBV3-1 and J is TRBJ1-6; D uncertain. The CDR3 protein is CASRASGNSPLHF. The CDR3 bases are TGTGCCAGCAGGGCTTCGGGCAATTCACCCCTCCACTTT. Variable domain in full (rest from reference TRBV3-1 and TRBJ1-6): DTAVSQTPKYLVTQMGNDKSIKCEQNLGHDTMYWYKQDSKKFLKIMFSYNNKELIINETVPNRFSPKSPDKAHLNLHINSLELGDSAVYFCASRASGNSPLHFGNGTRLTVT.